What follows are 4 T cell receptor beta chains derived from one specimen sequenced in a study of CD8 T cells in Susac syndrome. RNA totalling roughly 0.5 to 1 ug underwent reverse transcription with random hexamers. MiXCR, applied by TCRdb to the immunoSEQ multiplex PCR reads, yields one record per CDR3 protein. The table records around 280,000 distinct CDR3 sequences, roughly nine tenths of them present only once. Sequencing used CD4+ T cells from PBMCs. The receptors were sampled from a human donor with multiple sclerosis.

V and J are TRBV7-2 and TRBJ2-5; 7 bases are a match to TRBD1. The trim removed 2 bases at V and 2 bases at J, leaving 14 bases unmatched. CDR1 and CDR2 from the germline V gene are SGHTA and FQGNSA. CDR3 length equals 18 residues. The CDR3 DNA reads TGTGCCAGCAGCTTAAAACCCCAGGGGGAGAGACCACAAGAGACCCAGTACTTC. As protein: CASSLKPQGERPQETQYF.

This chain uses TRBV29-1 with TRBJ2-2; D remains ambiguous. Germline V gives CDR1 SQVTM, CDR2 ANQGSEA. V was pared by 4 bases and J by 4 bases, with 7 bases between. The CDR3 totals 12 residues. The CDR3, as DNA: TGCAGCGTTGGGCCCGCCACCGGGGAGCTGTTTTTT. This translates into CSVGPATGELFF.

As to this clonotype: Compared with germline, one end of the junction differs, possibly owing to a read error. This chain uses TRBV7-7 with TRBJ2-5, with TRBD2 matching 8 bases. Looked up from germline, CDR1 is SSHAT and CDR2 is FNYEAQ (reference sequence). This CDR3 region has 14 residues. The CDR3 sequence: CASSLAGIIETQYF. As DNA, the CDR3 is TGTGCTAGCAGCTTAGCGGGGATCATAGAGACCCAGTACTTC.

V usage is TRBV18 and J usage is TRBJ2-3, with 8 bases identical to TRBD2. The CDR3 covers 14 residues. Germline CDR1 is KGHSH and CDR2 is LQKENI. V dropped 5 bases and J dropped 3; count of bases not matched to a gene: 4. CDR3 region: CASSKQRGTDTQYF. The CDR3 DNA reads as TGTGCCAGCTCAAAGCAGCGGGGGACAGATACGCAGTATTTT.